The T cell receptor beta chain described here comes from a study of cytomegalovirus exposure and HLA in healthy donors. Measured with immunoSEQ multiplex PCR; TCRdb has only the in-frame clones, and not every one. The sample holds 200,000 or so clones, over 75% seen once. Study observations and caveats: Subsequent analysis of the 120 or so validation repertoires found a tendency for first-cohort TCR clusters to co-occur.

As to this clone: No antigen is known for it.

The clonotype originates from a woman aged 18 to 35 in good health and CMV-seropositive. The material sequenced was PBMCs.

This CDR3 is CASSLREAEAFF. DNA of the CDR3: TGTGCCAGCAGCTTACGGGAGGCTGAAGCTTTCTTT. The gene calls are TRBV7-9 and TRBJ1-1, with D hard to call. The CDR3 is made up of 12 amino acids. Trimming took 2 bases from V and 6 from J, leaving 7 bases between them. The germline CDR1 and CDR2 sequences are SEHNR and FQNEAQ (reference sequence).